Below, one T cell receptor beta chain is given with its context. J was trimmed by 2 bases and V by 6 bases; bases with no gene match: 7. Germline CDR1 and CDR2: MNHNY and SVGAGI (reference sequence). The CDR3 is made up of 15 amino acids. A second about 6 to 11 cycle PCR used barcoded and J-beta primers. TCRdb independently ran MiXCR on the 5' RACE reads; one entry per CDR3 protein. In the table there are around 1,000,000 distinct CDR3 sequences, approximately 25% of which are singletons. The data were obtained in a study of blood T cells in healthy people across ages. Samples each had at least 5.5 micrograms of total RNA extracted. These data were likewise used in another study, on T cells of mothers and their children.

The specimen sequenced was blood. This TCR came from a girl aged 2 to 9 in good health. This chain joins TRBV6-6 and TRBJ2-3, with 8 bases matching TRBD1. CDR3 region: CASSKQGATTDTQYF. In nucleotides, the CDR3 is TGTGCCAGCAGCAAGCAGGGGGCCACCACAGATACGCAGTATTTT.